The 17 T cell receptor beta chains below come from one sample, sequenced in a study of cytomegalovirus exposure and HLA in healthy donors. Libraries were prepared by immunoSEQ multiplex PCR; TCRdb keeps only in-frame clonotypes and omits some of them. The sample has 82,000 or so clones, just under 95% seen once; the top ten hold 0.55% to 0.8%. Sequencing input: PBMCs. The receptors shown here come from a man aged 18 to 30 in good health and CMV-seronegative.

This chain uses TRBV5-1 with TRBJ2-1; maybe TRBD1 (6 bases). Germline V gene lookup returns CDR1 SGHRS and CDR2 YFSETQ. V shed 0 bases and J shed 8 bases, with 12 bases lying between them. CDR3 length: 14 amino acids. CDR3 loop: CASSLGGHLDEQFF. CDR3 DNA sequence: TGCGCCAGCAGCTTGGGGGGGCACCTCGATGAGCAGTTCTTC.

This chain links TRBV6-4 with TRBJ2-3; 7 bases line up with TRBD2. The CDR3 contains 15 residues. Per the germline V gene, CDR1 is MRHNA and CDR2 is SNTAGT. V shed 6 bases and J 2 bases; nucleotides not matched to a gene: 8. The CDR3 here is CASREASGHTDTQYF. In DNA, the CDR3 is TGTGCCAGCAGGGAGGCTAGCGGCCACACAGATACGCAGTATTTT.

This clone has just one count. The chain employs TRBV19 and TRBJ2-5, with 8 bases aligning to TRBD1. Trimming cost V 3 bases and J 4 bases; bases outside gene matches: 7. CDR1 is LNHDA and CDR2 is SQIVND in the germline V gene (reference sequence). The length of the CDR3 is 15 residues. For the CDR3, the DNA is TGTGCCAGTAGTATTGCGGGACAGGTGAGAGAGACCCAGTACTTC. This codes for CASSIAGQVRETQYF. Variable domain in full (rest from reference TRBV19 and TRBJ2-5): DGGITQSPKYLFRKEGQNVTLSCEQNLNHDAMYWYRQDPGQGLRLIYYSQIVNDFQKGDIAEGYSVSREKKESFPLTVTSAQKNPTAFYLCASSIAGQVRETQYFGPGTRLLVL.

The CDR3 here is CASSGGRDRGILLPQHF. CDR3 nucleotides: TGTGCCAGCAGCGGCGGGCGGGACAGGGGGATACTACTGCCCCAGCATTTT. V usage is TRBV5-6 and J usage is TRBJ1-5, with TRBD1 matching 11 bases. The CDR3 contains 17 residues. The germline CDR1 and CDR2 sequences are SGHDT and YYEEEE. V shed 4 bases, J shed 9 bases, and the junction held 15 bases outside the gene matches.

Here the CDR3 DNA reads TGTGCCAGCAGTTTAATTCAGAACACTGAAGCTTTCTTT. This gives the protein CASSLIQNTEAFF. The V and J genes are TRBV28 and TRBJ1-1; no clear D gene. CDR1 MDHEN and CDR2 SYDVKM come from the germline V gene. V was trimmed by 2 bases and J by 1 base, leaving 5 bases between them. The CDR3 consists of 13 residues. The full variable domain, its missing parts supplied by reference TRBV28 and TRBJ1-1, is DVKVTQSSRYLVKRTGEKVFLECVQDMDHENMFWYRQDPGLGLRLIYFSYDVKMKEKGDIPEGYSVSREKKERFSLILESASTNQTSMYLCASSLIQNTEAFFGQGTRLTVV.

V and J are TRBV19 and TRBJ1-4; 7 bases are shared with TRBD1. The ends lost 4 bases at V and 7 bases at J; junction bases unmatched: 18. Germline lookup yields CDR1 LNHDA and CDR2 SQIVND (reference sequence). The length of the CDR3 is 18 residues. CDR3 sequence reads: CASSTPFRFGTAIEKLFF. Written as DNA, the CDR3 is TGTGCCAGTAGTACTCCCTTCAGGTTCGGGACAGCCATTGAAAAACTGTTTTTT.

V usage is TRBV30 and J usage is TRBJ1-3, with D unclear. V lost 2 bases and J lost 0, with 8 bases in between. The CDR3 has 14 residues. CDR1 GTSNPN and CDR2 SVGIG come from the germline V gene (reference sequence). The CDR3 DNA follows: TGTGCCTGGAGTTACGGAGCCTCTGGAAACACCATATATTTT. It encodes CAWSYGASGNTIYF.

The rearrangement joins TRBV2 to TRBJ1-2; TRBD1 agrees at 7 bases. V was clipped by 8 bases and J by 3 bases; unmatched bases: 9. The length of the CDR3 is 14 residues. The germline V gene has CDR1 SNHLY and CDR2 FYNNEI. CDR3 coding DNA: TGTGCCAGCCGCGAGACAGGGCGCGACTATGGCTACACCTTC. Protein product: CASRETGRDYGYTF.

The chain recombines TRBV4-1 with TRBJ2-3; 7 nucleotides align to TRBD2. The ends lost 3 bases at V and 1 base at J; junction bases unmatched: 7. The germline V gene has CDR1 MGHRA and CDR2 YSYEKL. The CDR3 contains 16 residues. The CDR3 DNA is TGCGCCAGCAGCCATGCGACTAGCCGTCGCACAGATACGCAGTATTTT. It yields the protein CASSHATSRRTDTQYF.

The chain joins TRBV4-1 to TRBJ1-4; the match to TRBD1 covers 7 bases. Germline V gene data show CDR1 as MGHRA and CDR2 as YSYEKL. The CDR3 covers 16 residues. Losses at the gene ends were 4 bases for V and 5 bases for J; bases not matched to a gene: 10. CDR3 loop: CASSRDPPGQNEKLFF. CDR3 DNA sequence: TGCGCCAGCAGCCGTGACCCTCCGGGACAGAATGAAAAACTGTTTTTT.

In DNA form, the CDR3 reads TGTGCCAGCAGAACGACAGGGGGCGATGAAGCTTTCTTT. It yields the protein CASRTTGGDEAFF. V and J are TRBV5-8 and TRBJ1-1, with TRBD1 identical over 10 bases. J lost 7 bases, V lost 5 bases, and 5 bases had no gene match. This CDR3 contains 13 residues. The germline V gene encodes CDR1 SGHTS and CDR2 YDEGEE.

The chain uses TRBV4-2 and TRBJ2-1; the D gene is possibly TRBD2 (5 bases). This CDR3 spans 15 amino acids. Germline assignment: CDR1 LGHNA and CDR2 YNFKEQ. Trimming shortened V by 3 bases and J by 10 bases, and 19 bases separated the two germline ends. The CDR3 protein is CASSHGGLAFREQFF. In DNA form, the CDR3 reads TGTGCCAGCAGCCACGGAGGACTGGCTTTTCGGGAGCAGTTCTTC.

This clone is a singleton in its sample. This chain connects TRBV18 to TRBJ1-2; possibly TRBD1 for D (6 bases). V shed 3 bases and J shed 4 bases, with 9 bases lying between them. Germline V gene sequence: CDR1 KGHSH, CDR2 LQKENI. This CDR3 contains 13 residues. The CDR3 loop reads CASSPDSPYGYTF. In DNA, the CDR3 is TGTGCCAGCTCACCGGACAGTCCCTATGGCTACACCTTC.

The chain uses TRBV28 and TRBJ1-1; 8 nucleotides line up with TRBD1. J gave up 4 bases and V 6 bases, and 10 bases lay outside the gene matches. Germline CDR1 MDHEN, CDR2 SYDVKM. This CDR3 is 15 amino acids long. CDR3 in amino acids: CASRLQGAQSTEAFF. The CDR3 DNA reads as TGTGCCAGCAGGCTGCAGGGGGCGCAGAGCACTGAAGCTTTCTTT.

This clone was seen a handful of times. V is TRBV2 and J is TRBJ2-3, with TRBD2 as a possible D gene (5 bases). Trimming left V 3 bases short and J 7 bases short, with 11 bases between. Germline lookup yields CDR1 SNHLY and CDR2 FYNNEI. There are 13 residues in the CDR3. CDR3: CASSEEASNTQYF. In DNA, the CDR3 is TGTGCCAGCAGTGAGGAGGCGTCAAATACGCAGTATTTT. Variable domain in full (rest from reference TRBV2 and TRBJ2-3): EPEVTQTPSHQVTQMGQEVILRCVPISNHLYFYWYRQILGQKVEFLVSFYNNEISEKSEIFDDQFSVERPDGSNFTLKIRSTKLEDSAMYFCASSEEASNTQYFGPGTRLTVL.

The chain couples TRBV5-1 to TRBJ2-5; 9 bases are shared with TRBD1. J was trimmed by 4 bases and V by 2 bases; bases with no gene match: 6. Looked up from germline, CDR1 is SGHRS and CDR2 is YFSETQ. The CDR3 totals 15 residues. CDR3 in amino acids: CASSLRQGEGETQYF. The CDR3 DNA is TGCGCCAGCAGCTTAAGACAGGGGGAAGGAGAGACCCAGTACTTC.

The J gene is TRBJ2-7, the V gene TRBV27; TRBD2 matches at 9 bases. CDR1 MNHEY and CDR2 SMNVEV come from the germline V gene (reference sequence). This CDR3 is 14 amino acids long. V was clipped by 3 bases and J by 6 bases; unmatched bases: 6. The CDR3 bases are TGTGCCAGCAGTTTCCTAGCGGGAACCCTCGAGCAGTACTTC. As protein: CASSFLAGTLEQYF.